The 18 T cell receptor beta chains reported below all come from one sample, sequenced in a study of blood T cell repertoires in COVID-19. Sequencing was performed with immunoSEQ multiplex PCR; in TCRdb, only in-frame clones are kept and a portion is missing. In the table there are roughly 100,000 clones, about 90% of which are singletons. The sequenced sample was peripheral blood. These TCRs come from a woman in her fifties or sixties with COVID-19, enrolled during active disease.

The CDR3 region is CASRRRGQANQPQHF. In DNA, the CDR3 is TGTGCCAGCAGAAGGAGGGGCCAAGCTAATCAGCCCCAGCATTTT. The rearrangement uses TRBV28 and TRBJ1-5; weak D call: TRBD1 (5 bases). This CDR3 is 15 amino acids long. V was trimmed by 6 bases and J by 4 bases, leaving 16 bases between them. CDR1 is MDHEN, CDR2 SYDVKM, per germline. The complete variable domain, with remaining parts taken from reference TRBV28 and TRBJ1-5, reads DVKVTQSSRYLVKRTGEKVFLECVQDMDHENMFWYRQDPGLGLRLIYFSYDVKMKEKGDIPEGYSVSREKKERFSLILESASTNQTSMYLCASRRRGQANQPQHFGDGTRLSIL.

The rearrangement uses TRBV2 and TRBJ2-4; 12 bases line up with TRBD2. After removal of 6 bases from V and 0 bases from J, the junction contained 6 bases not matched to a gene. Germline CDR1 reads SNHLY; CDR2 reads FYNNEI. This CDR3 is 17 amino acids long. The CDR3 DNA is TGTGCCAGCAGGGGGACTAGCGGGTCTACAGCCAAAAACATTCAGTACTTC. Translating it yields CASRGTSGSTAKNIQYF.

This chain connects TRBV3-1 (or the pseudogene TRBV3-2) to TRBJ2-6; no clear D. Per the germline V gene, CDR1 is LGHDT and CDR2 is YNNKEL (reference sequence). CDR3 length: 13 amino acids. With 6 bases removed from V and 2 bases from J, the gap between germline ends came to 5 bases. The CDR3 protein is CASRFTGANVLTF. CDR3 DNA: TGTGCCAGCAGATTCACTGGGGCCAACGTCCTGACTTTC.

The chain uses TRBV11-2 and TRBJ2-1, with D unresolved. Germline V gene data show CDR1 as SGHAT and CDR2 as FQNNGV. This CDR3 comprises 14 residues. V lost 1 base to trimming and J lost 0 bases, with 4 bases between them. CDR3 loop: CASSLVSSYNEQFF. The DNA for the CDR3 is TGTGCCAGCAGCTTAGTTAGCTCCTACAATGAGCAGTTCTTC. Variable domain in full (rest from reference TRBV11-2 and TRBJ2-1): EAGVAQSPRYKIIEKRQSVAFWCNPISGHATLYWYQQILGQGPKLLIQFQNNGVVDDSQLPKDRFSAERLKGVDSTLKIQPAKLEDSAVYLCASSLVSSYNEQFFGPGTRLTVL.

The CDR3 here is CAISPAGNTEAFF. CDR3 DNA sequence: TGTGCCATCTCCCCCGCCGGGAACACTGAAGCTTTCTTT. V and J are TRBV10-3 and TRBJ1-1; D unresolved. Germline assignment: CDR1 ENHRY and CDR2 SYGVKD. CDR3 length equals 13 residues. V shed 8 bases and J shed 1 base, with 11 bases lying between them.

The chain carries TRBV2 and TRBJ2-3; D is uncertain. The germline V gene encodes CDR1 SNHLY and CDR2 FYNNEI. The CDR3 is made up of 14 amino acids. V was trimmed by 1 base and J by 7 bases, leaving 12 bases between them. The CDR3 spells CASSEVVSLHTQYF. CDR3 in DNA: TGTGCCAGCAGTGAAGTTGTTAGCTTACATACGCAGTATTTT. The full variable domain, its missing parts supplied by reference TRBV2 and TRBJ2-3, is EPEVTQTPSHQVTQMGQEVILRCVPISNHLYFYWYRQILGQKVEFLVSFYNNEISEKSEIFDDQFSVERPDGSNFTLKIRSTKLEDSAMYFCASSEVVSLHTQYFGPGTRLTVL.

Of note for this clone: Other nucleotide sequences from this sample produce the same CDR3. CDR3 residues: CASSISGTGSEQYF. The CDR3 nucleotides are TGTGCCAGTAGTATCTCCGGGACAGGGAGCGAGCAGTACTTC. V usage is TRBV19 and J usage is TRBJ2-7, with 9 bases aligning to TRBD1. Per the germline V gene, CDR1 is LNHDA and CDR2 is SQIVND (reference sequence). V trimming: 3 bases; J trimming: 6 bases; junction bases outside the gene matches: 6. CDR3 length: 14 amino acids.

The rearrangement links TRBV7-6 to TRBJ2-1; D perhaps matches TRBD1 (6 bases). The CDR3 extends over 16 amino acids. CDR1 and CDR2 from the germline V gene are SGHVS and FNYEAQ. V shed 0 bases and J shed 5 bases, with 14 bases lying between them. The CDR3 region has the DNA TGTGCCAGCAGCTTAGCGCTAGCAGGGGAGCACAATGAGCAGTTCTTC. Encoded protein: CASSLALAGEHNEQFF. The whole variable domain, filled in from reference TRBV7-6 and TRBJ2-1, reads GAGVSQSPRYKVTKRGQDVALRCDPISGHVSLYWYRQALGQGPEFLTYFNYEAQQDKSGLPNDRFSAERPEGSISTLTIQRTEQRDSAMYRCASSLALAGEHNEQFFGPGTRLTVL.

J is TRBJ1-2 and V is TRBV12-3 or TRBV12-4; 7 nucleotides line up with TRBD1. After removal of 3 bases from V and 8 bases from J, the junction contained 6 bases not matched to a gene. This CDR3 spans 13 amino acids. DNA of the CDR3: TGTGCCAGCAGTTTTACAGGGGAGTACGGCTACACCTTC. Its translation is CASSFTGEYGYTF.

This chain connects TRBV7-2 to TRBJ1-1, with TRBD1 matching 8 bases. The CDR3 contains 14 residues. Trimming at V came to 5 bases and at J to 8 bases, leaving 10 bases not matched to a gene. The germline V gene encodes CDR1 SGHTA and CDR2 FQGNSA. The CDR3 protein is CASSPRRGRLEAFF. The DNA of the CDR3 is TGTGCCAGCAGCCCACGCAGGGGGCGTTTGGAAGCTTTCTTT. The whole variable domain, remainder taken from reference TRBV7-2 and TRBJ1-1, is GAGVSQSPSNKVTEKGKDVELRCDPISGHTALYWYRQSLGQGLEFLIYFQGNSAPDKSGLPSDRFSAERTGGSVSTLTIQRTQQEDSAVYLCASSPRRGRLEAFFGQGTRLTVV.

This clone was observed once. The chain couples TRBV3-1 (or the pseudogene TRBV3-2) to TRBJ2-7; a possible D gene is TRBD1 (7 bases). Germline values: CDR1 LGHDT, CDR2 YNNKEL (reference sequence). V was clipped by 6 bases and J by 7 bases, with 19 bases between them. CDR3 length equals 14 residues. The CDR3 bases are TGTGCCAGCAGTCGCGGGACAGATACTCGAGAGCAGTACTTC. It translates to CASSRGTDTREQYF.

This clone has a handful of counts. V gene TRBV5-1 combines with J gene TRBJ2-7; D is perhaps TRBD1 (6 bases). Trimming pared 4 bases from V and 5 bases from J, leaving 16 bases between. CDR1 is SGHRS and CDR2 is YFSETQ in the germline V gene. The CDR3 sequence is 14 residues long. CDR3 sequence reads: CASSQTGHFDEQYF. As DNA, the CDR3 is TGCGCCAGCAGCCAAACAGGGCATTTCGACGAGCAGTACTTC.

J is TRBJ2-5 and V is TRBV3-1 (or the pseudogene TRBV3-2); possibly TRBD1 for D (6 bases). This CDR3 region has 14 residues. The V gene's germline CDR1 is LGHDT and CDR2 YNNKEL (reference sequence). V lost 2 bases, J lost 3 bases, and 10 bases lay in between. The DNA for the CDR3 is TGTGCCAGCAGCCAACGGGACACGGAAGAGACCCAGTACTTC. Residues: CASSQRDTEETQYF.

The V call is TRBV19, the J call TRBJ2-3; 10 bases map to TRBD2. CDR1 is LNHDA and CDR2 is SQIVND in the germline V gene (reference sequence). V gave up 6 bases and J gave up 0 bases; unmatched junction bases: 12. CDR3 length equals 18 residues. The CDR3 DNA follows: TGTGCCAGTAGCCCAGAAAAAATAGCGGGGGGCAGCACAGATACGCAGTATTTT. This sequence encodes CASSPEKIAGGSTDTQYF.

This sequence joins TRBV6-2 or TRBV6-3 and TRBJ2-3, with 7 positions matching TRBD2. Trimming cost V 6 bases and J 1 base; bases outside gene matches: 4. Germline-derived CDR1 and CDR2 are MNHEY and SVGEGT. CDR3 length equals 14 residues. The CDR3 loop reads CASSLLAGTDTQYF. CDR3 coding DNA: TGTGCCAGCAGCCTCCTAGCGGGCACAGATACGCAGTATTTT.

For the CDR3, the DNA is TGCGCCAGCAGTGAGTCTTCGACTATCAATCAGCCCCAGCATTTT. Translating it yields CASSESSTINQPQHF. The V gene is TRBV10-2, the J gene TRBJ1-5, with D uncertain. The V gene lost 0 bases and the J gene lost 3 bases, with 9 bases spanning the gap. Germline V lookup: CDR1 WSHSY, CDR2 SAAADI. The length of the CDR3 is 15 residues.

The chain recombines TRBV29-1 with TRBJ1-1, with D uncertain. The CDR3 covers 13 residues. Looked up from germline, CDR1 is SQVTM and CDR2 is ANQGSEA. Trimming removed 6 bases from V and 5 bases from J, with 16 bases in between. The CDR3 region is CSVALGRGTEAFF. The CDR3 DNA reads TGCAGCGTGGCCTTGGGGAGAGGAACTGAAGCTTTCTTT. Combining the CDR3 with reference TRBV29-1 and TRBJ1-1 gives the whole variable domain SAVISQKPSRDICQRGTSLTIQCQVDSQVTMMFWYRQQPGQSLTLIATANQGSEATYESGFVIDKFPISRPNLTFSTLTVSNMSPEDSSIYLCSVALGRGTEAFFGQGTRLTVV.

The chain joins TRBV5-1 to TRBJ2-6; D not certain. The germline CDR1 and CDR2 sequences are SGHRS and YFSETQ. V was clipped by 0 bases and J by 2 bases, with 9 bases between them. The CDR3 consists of 16 residues. The CDR3 loop reads CASSLAQHAGANVLTF. CDR3 DNA sequence: TGCGCCAGCAGCTTGGCACAGCATGCTGGGGCCAACGTCCTGACTTTC.